The 19 T cell receptor beta chains reported below all come from one sample, sequenced in a study of fetal regulatory T cell absence and autoimmunity. The data were produced by immunoSEQ multiplex PCR, yet TCRdb's version contains in-frame clones alone and is incomplete. The sample includes more than 90,000 clones, around 72% seen only once; the top ten take roughly 2%. The material sequenced was pancreas tissue. The receptors derive from a male donor with IPEX syndrome.

The chain uses TRBV27 and TRBJ2-3, with D possibly TRBD1 on 5 matching bases. With 5 bases removed from V and 2 bases from J, the gap between germline ends came to 14 bases. Germline values: CDR1 MNHEY, CDR2 SMNVEV (reference sequence). The length of the CDR3 is 15 residues. CDR3 DNA: TGTGCCAGCAGTGTGGGGCCCTACAACACAGATACGCAGTATTTT. It encodes CASSVGPYNTDTQYF.

This chain uses TRBV30 with TRBJ2-3, with 9 positions matching TRBD1. CDR1 is GTSNPN, CDR2 SVGIG, per germline (reference sequence). V shed 4 bases, J shed 3 bases, and the junction held 11 bases outside the gene matches. The CDR3 consists of 16 residues. In nucleotides, the CDR3 is TGTGCCTGGAAACGGCGGACAGGGGTGAGTACAGATACGCAGTATTTT. Translation: CAWKRRTGVSTDTQYF.

The rearrangement links TRBV9 to TRBJ1-1; D gene ambiguous. The CDR3 contains 15 residues. The ends were cut back, 0 bases at V and 2 bases at J, with 11 bases in the middle. Germline V gene data show CDR1 as SGDLS and CDR2 as YYNGEE. CDR3 in amino acids: CASSVVRPINTEAFF. CDR3 nucleotide sequence: TGTGCCAGCAGCGTAGTGAGGCCAATCAACACTGAAGCTTTCTTT.

This clone was recorded once. The V call is TRBV15, the J call TRBJ2-7, with a tentative D call TRBD1 (5 bases). The germline V and J ends were trimmed by 0 bases and 5 bases, with 14 bases remaining between them. The CDR3 has 15 amino acids. CDR1 is LNHNV, CDR2 YYDKDF, per germline (reference sequence). The CDR3 protein is CATSRDWGRVDEQYF. The CDR3 DNA reads as TGTGCCACCAGCAGAGATTGGGGCCGGGTGGACGAGCAGTACTTC.

This chain links TRBV7-9 with TRBJ1-3, with D possibly being TRBD1 (5 bases). Germline V gene data show CDR1 as SEHNR and CDR2 as FQNEAQ (reference sequence). The CDR3 is 17 amino acids. V lost 5 bases to trimming and J lost 3 bases, with 20 bases between them. In DNA, the CDR3 is TGTGCCAGCAGCACCCACAGCGTTCTAAGGGGTGGAAACACCATATATTTT. Its protein is CASSTHSVLRGGNTIYF.

The chain couples TRBV5-4 to TRBJ1-2; tentative D call: TRBD1 (6 bases). V lost 4 bases and J lost 4, with 23 bases in between. This CDR3 comprises 17 residues. The germline V gene encodes CDR1 SGHNT and CDR2 YYREEE (reference sequence). The CDR3 coding sequence is TGTGCCAGCAGCCGTGGACAGCGGACAAACGCTATCTATGGCTACACCTTC. Translation: CASSRGQRTNAIYGYTF.

V is TRBV6-5 and J is TRBJ2-4, with D perhaps TRBD1 (6 bases). The germline V gene encodes CDR1 MNHEY and CDR2 SVGAGI. Trimming removed 6 bases from V and 7 bases from J, with 13 bases in between. The CDR3 is made up of 13 amino acids. The CDR3 spells CASRPGAGNIQYF. The CDR3 DNA is TGTGCCAGCAGGCCAGGGGCGGGTAACATTCAGTACTTC.

The chain couples TRBV9 to TRBJ1-1; D is unclear. The CDR3 spans 13 residues. Trimming left V 0 bases short and J 0 bases short, with 3 bases between. Looked up from germline, CDR1 is SGDLS and CDR2 is YYNGEE. This chain's CDR3 is CASSVAVNTEAFF. CDR3 nucleotides: TGTGCCAGCAGCGTAGCAGTGAACACTGAAGCTTTCTTT.

This sequence joins TRBV30 and TRBJ2-3; 15 positions agree with TRBD2. Losses at the gene ends were 1 base for V and 3 bases for J; bases not matched to a gene: 5. CDR3 length: 17 residues. Germline CDR1 and CDR2: GTSNPN and SVGIG (reference sequence). CDR3 nucleotide sequence: TGTGCCTGGAGTGACGGGACTAGCGGGGGGAGGACAGATACGCAGTATTTT. Translating it yields CAWSDGTSGGRTDTQYF. The complete variable domain, with remaining parts taken from reference TRBV30 and TRBJ2-3, reads SQTIHQWPATLVQPVGSPLSLECTVEGTSNPNLYWYRQAAGRGLQLLFYSVGIGQISSEVPQNLSASRPQDRQFILSSKKLLLSDSGFYLCAWSDGTSGGRTDTQYFGPGTRLTVL.

The CDR3 region is CASSPPGQGNTEAFF. In DNA, the CDR3 is TGTGCCAGCAGCCCACCGGGACAGGGGAACACTGAAGCTTTCTTT. This chain joins TRBV7-8 and TRBJ1-1; 9 bases map to TRBD1. Germline CDR1 and CDR2: SGHVS and FQNEAQ. Germline trimming cut 5 bases from V and 1 base from J; bases unmatched to any gene: 5. The CDR3 is 15 amino acids.

Note on this clone: One junction end disagrees with the germline gene, perhaps due to a read error. The J gene is TRBJ1-2, the V gene TRBV7-7; D uncertain. CDR3 length equals 13 residues. The germline V gene has CDR1 SSHAT and CDR2 FNYEAQ (reference sequence). The CDR3 loop reads CASSLARNYGYTF. The DNA for the CDR3 is TGTGCTAGCAGCTTAGCCCGAAACTATGGCTACACCTTC.

The chain combines TRBV10-1 with TRBJ2-1; a weak D match, TRBD1 (6 bases). Germline loops: CDR1 WNHNN, CDR2 SYGVQD (reference sequence). The V and J ends lost 4 bases and 0 bases respectively, with 7 bases between them. The CDR3 is made up of 14 amino acids. The CDR3 region has the DNA TGCGCCAGCAGTGGGGACAACTCCTACAATGAGCAGTTCTTC. Residues: CASSGDNSYNEQFF.

The chain joins TRBV6-6 to TRBJ2-1; the D is unclear. V lost 7 bases to trimming and J lost 1 base, with 2 bases between them. This CDR3 contains 11 residues. CDR1 is MNHNY, CDR2 SVGAGI, per germline (reference sequence). The CDR3 nucleotides are TGTGCCAGCATTTCCTACAATGAGCAGTTCTTC. Translation: CASISYNEQFF.

The genes are TRBV27 and TRBJ1-3; 7 nucleotides align to TRBD1. With 5 bases clipped from V and 2 bases from J, the junction kept 9 bases outside the gene matches. There are 16 residues in the CDR3. Germline V lookup: CDR1 MNHEY, CDR2 SMNVEV (reference sequence). CDR3 amino acids: CASSPAHRGTGNTIYF. CDR3 DNA sequence: TGTGCCAGCAGTCCAGCCCACAGGGGAACTGGAAACACCATATATTTT.

The chain joins TRBV12-5 to TRBJ1-4; maybe TRBD1 (5 bases). This CDR3 comprises 13 residues. CDR1 LGHNT and CDR2 FRNRAP come from the germline V gene. V lost 7 bases and J 4 bases, leaving 10 bases between the germline ends. The DNA for the CDR3 is TGTGCTAGTGTTACGGACATTAATGAAAAACTGTTTTTT. Encoded protein: CASVTDINEKLFF.

Here the CDR3 reads CASSRTGFYEQYF. As DNA, the CDR3 is TGCGCCAGCAGCCGGACAGGGTTTTACGAGCAGTACTTC. The V call is TRBV4-1, the J call TRBJ2-7; 8 nucleotides agree with TRBD1. The germline V gene has CDR1 MGHRA and CDR2 YSYEKL. With 4 bases clipped from V and 4 bases from J, the junction kept 3 bases outside the gene matches. CDR3 length: 13 amino acids.

The V call is TRBV19, the J call TRBJ2-1; D unresolved. V lost 1 base to trimming and J lost 5 bases, with 12 bases between them. The germline V gene has CDR1 LNHDA and CDR2 SQIVND (reference sequence). The length of the CDR3 is 15 residues. CDR3 region: CASSIAAASHNEQFF. The CDR3 DNA sequence: TGTGCCAGTAGTATAGCGGCCGCATCCCACAATGAGCAGTTCTTC.

The V call is TRBV11-3, the J call TRBJ2-7; D is ambiguous. Germline CDR1 is SGHNT and CDR2 is YENEEA. There are 16 residues in the CDR3. Trimming left V 1 base short and J 1 base short, with 14 bases between. The CDR3 sequence: CASSLVSTYTSYEQYF. In nucleotides, the CDR3 is TGTGCCAGCAGCTTAGTATCCACCTACACGTCCTACGAGCAGTACTTC. Full variable domain (remainder filled in from reference TRBV11-3 and TRBJ2-7): EAGVVQSPRYKIIEKKQPVAFWCNPISGHNTLYWYLQNLGQGPELLIRYENEEAVDDSQLPKDRFSAERLKGVDSTLKIQPAELGDSAVYLCASSLVSTYTSYEQYFGPGTRLTVT.

CDR3 nucleotide sequence: TGTGCCACCCTGCCTAGCGGGATGAGGTCGGATACGCAGTATTTT. It translates to CATLPSGMRSDTQYF. This chain links TRBV6-5 with TRBJ2-3, with 9 bases matching TRBD2. With V trimmed by 10 bases and J by 6 bases, 14 bases remained unmatched. This CDR3 region has 15 residues. Per the germline V gene, CDR1 is MNHEY and CDR2 is SVGAGI.